This T cell receptor beta chain was sequenced for a study of blood T cell repertoires in COVID-19. Whole-study context: Sites across the United States, Italy and Spain contributed samples from acute and convalescent COVID-19. Sample material is recorded as cDNA or gDNA derived from T cells, B-cell-depleted T cells, or PBMCs.

Per the germline V gene, CDR1 is SGHRS and CDR2 is YFSETQ. The V segment lost 4 bases and the J segment 6 bases; nucleotides outside the gene matches: 6. There are 13 residues in the CDR3. Original data processing: Reference gene primer amplification gave estimated nucleated cell counts. Sequencing used immunoSEQ multiplex PCR; TCRdb keeps in-frame clones, though not all of them. D and trimming were read from the DNA, whereas the V and J calls and clone size are those reported in that table. The sample lists 300,000 to 400,000 clones, around nine tenths seen once, with 1% in the top ten. The receptor's source is a man in his forties or fifties with active or convalescent COVID-19. Sequences were obtained from peripheral blood. The V call is TRBV5-1, the J call TRBJ2-7; 8 nucleotides line up with TRBD1. The CDR3 here is CASSPGQGSEQYF. The CDR3 nucleotides read TGCGCCAGCAGCCCTGGACAGGGTAGCGAGCAGTACTTC.